This T cell receptor (beta chain) was documented in a study of CD8 T cells in Susac syndrome. Reverse transcription used about 0.5 to 1 ug RNA and random hexamers. One entry per CDR3 protein, called by TCRdb with MiXCR from the immunoSEQ multiplex PCR reads. In the table there are roughly 180,000 distinct CDR3 sequences, approximately 93% of which are singletons. This clonotype came up once. The source material was CD4+ T cells from PBMCs. The sequence was obtained from a human donor with multiple sclerosis.

The CDR3 region is CASSRGPREANTGELFF. CDR3 sequence (DNA): TGTGCCAGCAGTCGTGGGCCCCGAGAAGCGAACACCGGGGAGCTGTTTTTT. The V and J genes are TRBV12-3 or TRBV12-4 and TRBJ2-2; no reliable D call. Trimming left V 5 bases short and J 0 bases short, with 16 bases between. The CDR3 is made up of 17 amino acids.